This T cell receptor beta chain was found in a study of blood T cell repertoires in COVID-19. Study background: Whether acute or convalescent, the COVID-19 samples came from the United States, Italy and Spain. PBMCs, B-cell-depleted T cells, or T cells provided the cDNA or gDNA that made up the material.

V was trimmed by 2 bases and J by 5 bases, leaving 14 bases between them. The CDR3 totals 15 residues. CDR1 is MGHRA, CDR2 YSYEKL, per germline. Original data processing: Cell counts per sample came from amplifying reference gene primers. Clones were sequenced by immunoSEQ multiplex PCR, and TCRdb holds only the in-frame ones, with some missing. V, J and clone size reflect that table, while D and trimming were determined from the DNA. The sample holds under 300,000 clones, approximately 80% seen once. The V and J genes are TRBV4-1 and TRBJ2-3; weak D call: TRBD1 (6 bases). This clonotype was obtained from a man aged 25 to 45 who had recovered from COVID-19. Specimen: peripheral blood. The CDR3 reads CASSQTHRVGDTQYF. CDR3 nucleotides: TGCGCCAGCAGCCAAACCCACAGGGTTGGAGATACGCAGTATTTT.